This paragraph reports one T cell receptor (beta chain). V was shortened by 0 bases and J by 2 bases, with 11 bases between the two germline ends. The CDR3 extends over 15 amino acids. From germline, CDR1 is GTSNPN and CDR2 SVGIG (reference sequence). For the second PCR, which ran for roughly 7 to 11 cycles, a sample-barcoded 5' primer and a J-beta primer mix were used. TCRdb re-derived calls from the 5' RACE reads in MiXCR, one entry per CDR3 protein. The profile shows some 800,000 distinct CDR3 sequences, 25% of them singletons. The data were obtained in a study of blood T cells in healthy people across ages. These data also formed part of another study, on T cells of mothers and their children. That report notes: Donors comprised a few healthy Caucasian mothers plus their six children.

The sample comprised blood. This receptor was taken from a boy aged 5-17 years in good health. V gene TRBV30 combines with J gene TRBJ1-5, with TRBD1 as a possible D gene (5 bases). The CDR3: CAWSVGGVGNQPQHF. CDR3 nucleotides: TGTGCCTGGAGTGTAGGAGGGGTTGGCAATCAGCCCCAGCATTTT.